This passage covers 32 T cell receptor beta chains from one sample sequenced in a study of T cells in Graves' hyperthyroidism and ophthalmopathy. The CDR3 regions of TCR beta were amplified from RNA transcripts. The HTBI primer set served for first-round RT-PCR of the TCR CDR3. Using its own MiXCR run on the multiplex PCR reads, TCRdb lists one record per CDR3 protein. This table has fewer than 110,000 distinct CDR3 sequences, 47% appearing once. The sample comprised blood. The receptors derive from a man aged 35 to 55 with Graves' hyperthyroidism.

The V and J genes are TRBV9 and TRBJ2-3, with 10 bases identical to TRBD1. Germline CDR1 is SGDLS and CDR2 is YYNGEE. V shed 2 bases, J shed 1 base, and the junction held 4 bases outside the gene matches. The CDR3 is 16 amino acids. Written as DNA, the CDR3 is TGTGCCAGCAGCGTGTGGGGGACAGGGGGCACAGATACGCAGTATTTT. It encodes CASSVWGTGGTDTQYF. Full variable domain (remainder filled in from reference TRBV9 and TRBJ2-3): DSGVTQTPKHLITATGQRVTLRCSPRSGDLSVYWYQQSLDQGLQFLIQYYNGEERAKGNILERFSAQQFPDLHSELNLSSLELGDSALYFCASSVWGTGGTDTQYFGPGTRLTVL.

The chain links TRBV18 to TRBJ1-2, with TRBD1 matching 8 bases. The CDR3 is made up of 14 amino acids. The ends lost 3 bases at V and 4 bases at J; junction bases unmatched: 4. The germline CDR1 and CDR2 sequences are KGHSH and LQKENI. CDR3 amino acids: CASSPDRESYGYTF. DNA of the CDR3: TGTGCCAGCTCACCGGACAGGGAGAGCTATGGCTACACCTTC.

V usage is TRBV7-6 and J usage is TRBJ2-7; 12 bases fit TRBD2. The CDR3 contains 13 residues. CDR1 is SGHVS, CDR2 FNYEAQ, per germline. V lost 11 bases and J lost 4; bases outside the gene matches: 6. CDR3 sequence reads: CACGGTSGYEQYF. DNA of the CDR3: TGTGCCTGCGGGGGGACTAGCGGGTACGAGCAGTACTTC.

For this clonotype: Given the absence of the conserved phenylalanine or tryptophan at the CDR3 end, a read error is likely. The limits of the CDR3 on the DNA are not certain, so only TCRdb's listed CDR3 is given. The J gene is TRBJ1-1, the V gene TRBV2. Looked up from germline, CDR1 is SNHLY and CDR2 is FYNNEI. 13 amino acids form the CDR3, both terminal residues included. CDR3 loop: CASSVQLNTEAFS.

This clonotype was seen at least ten times. The rearrangement joins TRBV12-3 or TRBV12-4 to TRBJ1-5, with D uncertain. This CDR3 has 15 amino acids. V lost 6 bases and J lost 1, with 13 bases in between. Here the CDR3 reads CASRSKGLSNQPQHF. Here the CDR3 DNA reads TGTGCCAGCAGGTCGAAGGGTTTGAGCAATCAGCCCCAGCATTTT.

Note on this clonotype: A much larger clone sits a single nucleotide away, making a read error possible. The CDR3 does not end in the conserved phenylalanine or tryptophan, so this is likely a read error. As DNA, the CDR3 is TGTGCCAGCGGGCAAGAGACCCAGTACCTC. Translated, it gives CASGQETQYL. The chain combines TRBV3-1 with TRBJ2-5; no definite D call. Germline V gene data show CDR1 as LGHDT and CDR2 as YNNKEL (reference sequence). Trimming left V 8 bases short and J 2 bases short, with 3 bases between. CDR3 size: 10 residues.

The sample holds many counts of this clonotype. The V gene is TRBV5-1, the J gene TRBJ2-7, with D maybe TRBD2 (5 bases). This CDR3 comprises 14 residues. Trimming shortened V by 0 bases and J by 5 bases, and 12 bases separated the two germline ends. Germline values: CDR1 SGHRS, CDR2 YFSETQ. DNA of the CDR3: TGCGCCAGCAGCTTGGGACCCCGGGGTAACGAGCAGTACTTC. It is translated as CASSLGPRGNEQYF.

The count of this clonotype is one. The genes are TRBV25-1 and TRBJ2-7; 11 nucleotides agree with TRBD2. This CDR3 is built from 13 residues. Germline values: CDR1 MGHDK, CDR2 SYGVNS. The CDR3 bases are TGTGCTAGAGCACCGGGACTAGCGGACGAGCAGTACTTC. Amino acid sequence: CARAPGLADEQYF.

The sample holds a few counts of this clonotype. One end of the junction does not line up with germline, which may come from a read error. The CDR3 loop is CASSPPSCNEQFF. Here the CDR3 DNA reads TGTGCCAGCTCACCACCCTCCTGCAATGAGCAGTTCTTC. The V and J genes are TRBV7-2 and TRBJ2-1; D ambiguous. From germline, CDR1 is SGHTA and CDR2 FQGNSA. The CDR3 has 13 residues.

The chain is built from TRBV7-2 and TRBJ2-5; no firm D call. This CDR3 region has 12 residues. The germline V and J ends were trimmed by 5 bases and 5 bases, with 9 bases remaining between them. Germline V gene lookup returns CDR1 SGHTA and CDR2 FQGNSA. The CDR3 is CASSATSETQYF. CDR3 DNA: TGTGCCAGCAGCGCGACATCGGAGACCCAGTACTTC.

This clonotype has ten or more counts. This chain uses TRBV19 with TRBJ1-3; D may be TRBD1 (6 bases). CDR1 is LNHDA and CDR2 is SQIVND in the germline V gene (reference sequence). Trimming removed 5 bases at V and 0 bases at J, with 14 bases between. This CDR3 spans 16 amino acids. In nucleotides, the CDR3 is TGTGCCAGTAGTGGTGAAATACAGGGCTCTGGAAACACCATATATTTT. Its protein is CASSGEIQGSGNTIYF.

The genes are TRBV24-1 and TRBJ1-1; TRBD1 aligns across 9 bases. The CDR3 sequence is 14 residues long. Germline CDR1 is KGHDR and CDR2 is SFDVKD. V trimming: 4 bases; J trimming: 11 bases; junction bases outside the gene matches: 10. In DNA, the CDR3 is TGTGCCACCAGTGAAACCCGGGACAGGGACGGGGCTTTCTTT. It specifies CATSETRDRDGAFF.

V is TRBV27 and J is TRBJ1-1; D perhaps matches TRBD1 (5 bases). V was clipped by 5 bases and J by 0 bases, with 16 bases between them. Germline CDR1 reads MNHEY; CDR2 reads SMNVEV (reference sequence). The CDR3 length is 16 residues. CDR3 region: CASSPINDRLNTEAFF. The CDR3 bases are TGTGCCAGCAGTCCTATCAATGACAGATTGAACACTGAAGCTTTCTTT.

This chain links TRBV24-1 with TRBJ2-1; possible D gene TRBD2, 6 bases. Deletions cut 4 bases from V and 5 bases from J, with 14 bases between. Per the germline V gene, CDR1 is KGHDR and CDR2 is SFDVKD. CDR3 length: 15 amino acids. CDR3: CATSDPGVKNNEQFF. The CDR3 DNA is TGTGCCACCAGTGACCCGGGAGTGAAAAACAATGAGCAGTTCTTC.

Many counts were recorded for this clonotype. V is TRBV7-9 and J is TRBJ2-3, with D possibly being TRBD1 or TRBD2 (5 bases each). V dropped 5 bases and J dropped 5 bases, with 8 bases sitting between them. Germline assignment: CDR1 SEHNR and CDR2 FQNEAQ (reference sequence). CDR3 length equals 12 residues. CDR3 nucleotides: TGTGCCAGCAGCCCGGGGCTAGATACGCAGTATTTT. Protein: CASSPGLDTQYF.

The V gene is TRBV20-1, the J gene TRBJ2-2; D remains unclear. The CDR3 has 10 residues. Germline loops: CDR1 DFQATT, CDR2 SNEGSKA (reference sequence). V was cut by 1 base and J by 6 bases, with 0 bases left in between. The CDR3 region has the DNA TGCAGTGCTAGAGCCGGGGAGCTGTTTTTT. Its translation: CSARAGELFF.

Points on this clonotype: The CDR3 does not close with the conserved phenylalanine or tryptophan, likely indicating a read error. This chain links TRBV5-1 with TRBJ2-1, with 8 bases fitting TRBD2. The CDR3 is made up of 17 amino acids. CDR1 SGHRS and CDR2 YFSETQ come from the germline V gene. The CDR3 sequence: CASSWNSGTGSDNEQFL. The CDR3 bases are TGCGCCAGCAGCTGGAATAGCGGGACCGGCTCCGACAATGAGCAGTTCCTC.

V and J are TRBV7-9 and TRBJ1-2; 7 nucleotides align to TRBD1. CDR3 length: 18 residues. J was trimmed by 2 bases and V by 5 bases; bases with no gene match: 17. Germline V gives CDR1 SEHNR, CDR2 FQNEAQ (reference sequence). CDR3 sequence reads: CASSPGFGGGQRNYGYTF. Here the CDR3 DNA reads TGTGCCAGCAGCCCTGGATTCGGCGGGGGACAGAGAAACTATGGCTACACCTTC.

The rearrangement joins TRBV19 to TRBJ1-5; D might be TRBD1 (6 bases). The V gene lost 3 bases and the J gene lost 11 bases, with 23 bases spanning the gap. The CDR3 length is 16 residues. Germline V gene lookup returns CDR1 LNHDA and CDR2 SQIVND (reference sequence). CDR3: CASSMSSRGAKETQHF. In DNA form, the CDR3 reads TGTGCCAGTAGTATGTCGAGTAGGGGGGCCAAAGAGACCCAGCATTTT.

This clonotype was found many times. V gene TRBV4-2 combines with J gene TRBJ1-5; perhaps TRBD1 as D (6 bases). V dropped 0 bases and J dropped 9 bases, with 12 bases sitting between them. Germline V gives CDR1 LGHNA, CDR2 YNFKEQ. The CDR3 has 14 residues. The DNA for the CDR3 is TGTGCCAGCAGCCAAGATGGGGGCTTGGGGCCCCAGCATTTT. This sequence encodes CASSQDGGLGPQHF.

V gene TRBV20-1 combines with J gene TRBJ1-2, with D perhaps TRBD1 (5 bases). In germline, CDR1 is DFQATT, CDR2 SNEGSKA (reference sequence). The V and J ends lost 3 bases and 11 bases respectively, with 13 bases between them. The length of the CDR3 is 11 residues. Written as DNA, the CDR3 is TGCAGTGCTAGGGGGGGACGGACTTACACCTTC. Its protein product is CSARGGRTYTF.

On this clonotype: Given a much more abundant clone one base away, this may be a read error. The rearrangement joins TRBV6-4 to TRBJ2-2; TRBD2 matches at 9 bases. This CDR3 comprises 15 residues. Looked up from germline, CDR1 is MRHNA and CDR2 is SNTAGT. Here the CDR3 DNA reads TGTGCCGGCAGTGACTCGGGACTAGCAAACGGGGAGCTGTTTTTT. Amino acids: CAGSDSGLANGELFF.

This clonotype was picked up a small number of times. V gene TRBV2 combines with J gene TRBJ1-5, with TRBD1 matching 8 bases. Trimming cost V 3 bases and J 13 bases; bases outside gene matches: 14. Germline lookup yields CDR1 SNHLY and CDR2 FYNNEI. This CDR3 spans 15 amino acids. The CDR3 is CASSDRDRWQPPQHF. The CDR3 nucleotides read TGTGCCAGCAGTGATAGGGACAGGTGGCAACCGCCTCAGCATTTT.

This clonotype was observed a handful of times. The V gene is TRBV5-1, the J gene TRBJ1-3; TRBD1 is a possible D gene (6 bases). CDR1 is SGHRS and CDR2 is YFSETQ in the germline V gene. Deletions cut 4 bases from V and 4 bases from J, with 24 bases between. The CDR3 extends over 18 amino acids. In DNA, the CDR3 is TGCGCCAGCAGCAGGGGGTCGGGGTCCGGGGGGTCCGGAAACACCATATATTTT. Its translation is CASSRGSGSGGSGNTIYF.

The chain employs TRBV20-1 and TRBJ2-7; D might be TRBD1 (5 bases). V was clipped by 5 bases and J by 2 bases, with 28 bases between them. The germline gives CDR1 DFQATT, CDR2 SNEGSKA (reference sequence). The CDR3 contains 18 residues. This CDR3 is CSAPPVGPSLRAAYEQYF. The CDR3 nucleotides are TGCAGTGCTCCCCCAGTGGGGCCCTCACTCAGGGCCGCCTACGAGCAGTACTTC.

Concerning this clonotype: A much larger clonotype is one base distant, so this may be a read error. The genes are TRBV5-1 and TRBJ2-1, with 7 bases aligning to TRBD1. The CDR3 loop spans 16 amino acids. CDR1 and CDR2 from the germline V gene are SGHRS and YFSETQ. CDR3 region: CASSSATGSSYNEQLF. Written as DNA, the CDR3 is TGCGCCAGCAGCTCCGCGACAGGGTCGAGTTACAATGAGCAGCTCTTC.

For this clonotype: An end of the junction does not agree with germline; a read error may underlie this. This chain uses TRBV19 with TRBJ1-1; possible D gene TRBD1, 5 bases. CDR1 LNHDA and CDR2 SQIVND come from the germline V gene (reference sequence). This CDR3 spans 12 amino acids. CDR3 nucleotides: TGTGCCGGTAGTGAGGGGACCGCTGAAGCTTTCTTT. Translated: CAGSEGTAEAFF.

This CDR3 is CASSLAGQAITDTQYF. The CDR3 nucleotides read TGTGCCAGCAGCTTGGCGGGACAGGCTATCACAGATACGCAGTATTTT. V usage is TRBV5-4 and J usage is TRBJ2-3; 8 bases fit TRBD1. The V and J ends lost 0 bases and 2 bases, in that order; junction bases with no gene match: 5. Germline loops: CDR1 SGHNT, CDR2 YYREEE (reference sequence). The CDR3 spans 16 residues.

The chain recombines TRBV19 with TRBJ1-2, with D possibly matching TRBD1 (5 bases). This CDR3 comprises 13 residues. The germline V gene encodes CDR1 LNHDA and CDR2 SQIVND (reference sequence). V lost 3 bases to trimming and J lost 2 bases, with 7 bases between them. The CDR3 nucleotides are TGTGCCAGTAGTATTGAGGGGAACTATGGCTACACCTTC. Amino acids: CASSIEGNYGYTF.

The chain carries TRBV7-8 and TRBJ2-3; D gene ambiguous. Deletions cut 3 bases from V and 4 bases from J, with 5 bases between. Per the germline V gene, CDR1 is SGHVS and CDR2 is FQNEAQ. The CDR3 length is 12 residues. CDR3 region: CASSFRADTQYF. The CDR3 nucleotides are TGTGCCAGCAGCTTTAGGGCAGATACGCAGTATTTT.

CDR3 region: CSARGHQMTQYF. CDR3 in DNA: TGCAGTGCTAGGGGACACCAAATGACGCAGTATTTT. This chain uses TRBV20-1 with TRBJ2-3; D may be TRBD1 (6 bases). With 3 bases removed from V and 9 bases from J, the gap between germline ends came to 13 bases. CDR3 length equals 12 residues. The V gene's germline CDR1 is DFQATT and CDR2 SNEGSKA (reference sequence).

This clonotype came up many times. The rearrangement links TRBV7-8 to TRBJ2-5, with D possibly being TRBD1 or TRBD2 (5 bases each). In germline, CDR1 is SGHVS, CDR2 FQNEAQ. V dropped 5 bases and J dropped 5 bases, with 15 bases sitting between them. This CDR3 comprises 14 residues. Written as DNA, the CDR3 is TGTGCCAGCAGCCAACCCGGCAGGGAGGAGACCCAGTACTTC. Its protein is CASSQPGREETQYF.